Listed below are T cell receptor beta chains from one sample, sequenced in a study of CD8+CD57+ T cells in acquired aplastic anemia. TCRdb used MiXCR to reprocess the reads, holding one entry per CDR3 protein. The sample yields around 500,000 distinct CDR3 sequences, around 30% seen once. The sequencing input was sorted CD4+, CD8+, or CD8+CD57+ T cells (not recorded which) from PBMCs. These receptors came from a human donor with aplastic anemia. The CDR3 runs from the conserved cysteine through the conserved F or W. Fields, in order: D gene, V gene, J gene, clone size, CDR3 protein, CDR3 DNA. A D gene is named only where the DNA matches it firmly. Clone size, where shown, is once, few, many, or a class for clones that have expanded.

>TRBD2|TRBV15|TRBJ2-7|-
CATSRTSGSSYEQYF
TGTGCCACCAGCAGGACTAGCGGGAGCTCCTACGAGCAGTACTTC
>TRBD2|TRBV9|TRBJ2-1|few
CASSLIAGPTNEQFF
TGTGCCAGCAGCTTAATAGCGGGACCGACTAATGAGCAGTTCTTC
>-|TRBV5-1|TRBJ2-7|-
CASSLEIGQNSYEQYF
TGCGCCAGCAGCTTGGAAATAGGACAGAACTCCTACGAGCAGTACTTC
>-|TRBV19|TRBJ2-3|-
CASSMTPGGTDTQYF
TGTGCCAGTAGTATGACGCCTGGGGGGACAGATACGCAGTATTTT
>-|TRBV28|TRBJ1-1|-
CASTVSGTNTEAFF
TGTGCCAGCACTGTCTCAGGAACGAACACTGAAGCTTTCTTT
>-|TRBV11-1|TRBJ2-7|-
CASSLRGGGGVAGNYEQYF
TGTGCCAGCAGCTTACGAGGCGGGGGCGGAGTAGCGGGTAACTACGAGCAGTACTTC
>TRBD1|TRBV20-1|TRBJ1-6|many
CSAREVTGARNSPLHF
TGCAGTGCTAGAGAAGTTACAGGGGCACGTAATTCACCCCTCCACTTT
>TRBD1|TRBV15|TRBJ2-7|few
CATSSWTGFYEQYF
TGTGCCACCAGCAGCTGGACAGGTTTCTACGAGCAGTACTTC
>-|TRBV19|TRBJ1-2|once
CASQDGGYDGYTF
TGTGCCAGCCAGGACGGCGGGTATGATGGCTACACCTTC
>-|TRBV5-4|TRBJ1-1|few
CASSPGPLNTEAFF
TGTGCCAGCAGCCCGGGACCCCTGAACACTGAAGCTTTCTTT
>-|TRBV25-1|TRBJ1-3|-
CPRSGNTIYF
TGTCCCCGCTCTGGAAACACCATATATTTT
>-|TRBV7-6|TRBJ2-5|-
CASSSGTFETQYF
TGTGCCAGCAGCTCCGGGACATTCGAGACCCAGTACTTC
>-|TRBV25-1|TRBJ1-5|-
CASSLPQGEKLFFGSGTQHF
-
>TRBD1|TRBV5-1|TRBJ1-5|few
CASSRFTGDQPQHF
TGCGCCAGCAGCCGCTTTACAGGGGATCAGCCCCAGCATTTT
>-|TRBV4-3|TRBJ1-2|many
CASSQGTVTGRGYTF
TGCGCCAGCAGCCAAGGCACTGTCACAGGGCGCGGCTACACCTTC
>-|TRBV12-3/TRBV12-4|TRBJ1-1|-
CASSLETYEALF
TGTGCCAGCAGTTTAGAAACTTATGAAGCTCTCTTT
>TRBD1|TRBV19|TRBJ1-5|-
CASRGQGRASPQHF
TGTGCCAGTAGGGGACAGGGGCGTGCCTCGCCCCAGCATTTT
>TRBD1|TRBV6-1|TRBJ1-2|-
CASSPWGTGGNYGYIF
TGTGCCAGCAGTCCCTGGGGGACAGGGGGAAACTATGGCTACATCTTC
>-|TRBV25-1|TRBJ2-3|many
CASSELGQGRTDTQYF
TGTGCCAGCAGTGAATTGGGGCAGGGTAGGACAGATACGCAGTATTTT
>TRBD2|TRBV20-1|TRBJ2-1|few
CSAYSSGRKF
TGCAGTGCATACTCTAGCGGGAGAAAATTC
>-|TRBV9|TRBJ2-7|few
CASSVDPETTPRGEQYF
TGTGCCAGCAGCGTAGACCCAGAAACGACCCCCAGAGGCGAGCAGTACTTC
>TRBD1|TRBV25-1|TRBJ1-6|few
CASSLFQGANSPLHF
TGTGCCAGCAGTTTGTTTCAGGGGGCGAATTCACCCCTCCACTTT
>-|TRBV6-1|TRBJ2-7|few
CASSREGGTYEQYF
TGTGCCAGCAGCCGCGAGGGGGGGACCTACGAGCAGTACTTC
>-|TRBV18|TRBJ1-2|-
CASSPPQPNTNGYTF
TGTGCCAGCTCACCACCCCAACCTAATACCAATGGCTACACCTTC
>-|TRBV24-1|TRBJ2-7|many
CATSESNNYEQYF
TGTGCCACCAGTGAGTCTAATAACTACGAGCAGTACTTC
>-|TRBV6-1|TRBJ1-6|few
CASMGTFSSYNSPLHF
TGTGCCAGCATGGGGACGTTCAGCTCCTATAATTCACCCCTCCACTTT
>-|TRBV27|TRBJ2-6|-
CASSRGYGANVLTF
TGTGCCAGCAGCAGAGGGTATGGGGCCAACGTCCTGACTTTC
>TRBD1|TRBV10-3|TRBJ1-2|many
CAILRDRADYGYTF
TGTGCCATCCTCCGGGACAGGGCCGACTATGGCTACACCTTC
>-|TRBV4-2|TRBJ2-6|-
CASSLSRAGANVLTF
TGTGCCAGCAGCTTGTCCAGGGCTGGGGCCAACGTCCTGACTTTC